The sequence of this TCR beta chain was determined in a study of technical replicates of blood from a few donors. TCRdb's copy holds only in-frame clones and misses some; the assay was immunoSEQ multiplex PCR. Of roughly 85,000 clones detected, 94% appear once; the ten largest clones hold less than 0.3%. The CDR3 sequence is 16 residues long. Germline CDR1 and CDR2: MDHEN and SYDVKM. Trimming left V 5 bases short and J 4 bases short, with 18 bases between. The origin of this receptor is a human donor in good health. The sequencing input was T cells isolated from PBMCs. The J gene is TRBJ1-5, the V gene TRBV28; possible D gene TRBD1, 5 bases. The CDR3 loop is CASSPWGVRQNQPQHF. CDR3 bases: TGTGCCAGCAGTCCCTGGGGGGTCAGACAGAATCAGCCCCAGCATTTT.